This TCR beta chain was recorded in a study of cytomegalovirus exposure and HLA in healthy donors. Broader study findings: TCR beta V- and J-gene trimming was later associated with a missense DCLRE1C variant. Several V segments, TRBV6-2 and TRBV6-3 among them, could not be told apart and were dropped. Most likely, a cluster of highly shared sequence variants arose as a sequencing artifact. An apparent linkage of common viral pathogens to several of the most significant clusters emerged in a later analysis.

This clone was seen a handful of times. Its antigen is unknown. PCR used 60 Vbeta primers and 13 Jbeta primers. Some clones are missing from TCRdb's copy, which holds only in-frame ones; the method was immunoSEQ multiplex PCR. The sample contains roughly 100,000 clones, around 80% of which appear only once. Germline CDR1 and CDR2: SGHRS and YFSETQ. V was clipped by 4 bases and J by 2 bases; unmatched bases: 10. The CDR3 has 17 residues. The source is a woman aged 55-70 years in good health and CMV-seronegative. The chain recombines TRBV5-1 with TRBJ2-2, with 8 bases matching TRBD1. The material sequenced was PBMCs. The CDR3 sequence is CASSQHMTGANTGELFF. CDR3 nucleotide sequence: TGCGCCAGCAGCCAGCATATGACAGGGGCCAACACCGGGGAGCTGTTTTTT.